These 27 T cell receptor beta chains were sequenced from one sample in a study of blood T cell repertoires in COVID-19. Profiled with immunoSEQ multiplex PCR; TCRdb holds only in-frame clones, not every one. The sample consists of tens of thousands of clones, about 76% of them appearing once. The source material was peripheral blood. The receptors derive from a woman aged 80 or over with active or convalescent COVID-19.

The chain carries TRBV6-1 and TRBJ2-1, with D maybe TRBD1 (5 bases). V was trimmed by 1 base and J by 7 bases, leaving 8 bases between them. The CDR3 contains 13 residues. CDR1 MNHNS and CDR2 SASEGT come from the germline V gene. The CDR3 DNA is TGTGCCAGCAGTGAAGGGGGCTTGAATGAGCAGTTCTTC. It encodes CASSEGGLNEQFF.

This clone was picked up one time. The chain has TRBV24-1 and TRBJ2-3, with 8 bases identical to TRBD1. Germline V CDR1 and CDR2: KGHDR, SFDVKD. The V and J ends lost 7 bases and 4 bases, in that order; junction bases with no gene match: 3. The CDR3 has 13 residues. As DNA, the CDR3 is TGTGCCACCAGACAGGGGGGCGCAGATACGCAGTATTTT. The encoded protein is CATRQGGADTQYF.

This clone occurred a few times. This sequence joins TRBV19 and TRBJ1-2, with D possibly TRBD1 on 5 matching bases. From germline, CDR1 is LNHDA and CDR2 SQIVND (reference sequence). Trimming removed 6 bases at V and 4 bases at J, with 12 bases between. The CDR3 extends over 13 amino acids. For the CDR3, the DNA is TGTGCCAGTAGCACCACAACAGGCTATGGCTACACCTTC. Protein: CASSTTTGYGYTF.

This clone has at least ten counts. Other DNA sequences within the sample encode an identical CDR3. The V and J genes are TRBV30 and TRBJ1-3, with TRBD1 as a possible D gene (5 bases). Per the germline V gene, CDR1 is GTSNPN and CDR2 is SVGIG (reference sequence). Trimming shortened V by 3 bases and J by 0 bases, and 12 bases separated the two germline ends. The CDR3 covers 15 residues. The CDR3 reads CAWSRDSGSGNTIYF. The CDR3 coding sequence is TGTGCCTGGAGCAGGGACTCCGGCTCTGGAAACACCATATATTTT.

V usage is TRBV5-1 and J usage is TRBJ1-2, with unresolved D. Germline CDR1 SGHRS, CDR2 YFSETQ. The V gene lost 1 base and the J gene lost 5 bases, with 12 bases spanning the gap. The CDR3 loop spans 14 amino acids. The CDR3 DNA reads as TGCGCCAGCAGCTTGAGCCGAATTCCGTATGGCTACACCTTC. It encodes CASSLSRIPYGYTF.

The CDR3 region has the DNA TGTGCCAGCTCTTCGGGACAGGTTCCTTTCTCCGGGGAGCTGTTTTTT. It encodes CASSSGQVPFSGELFF. The chain has TRBV18 and TRBJ2-2; TRBD1 matches 8 bases. CDR1 and CDR2 from the germline V gene are KGHSH and LQKENI. The CDR3 has 16 residues. J lost 6 bases, V lost 6 bases, and 12 bases had no gene match.

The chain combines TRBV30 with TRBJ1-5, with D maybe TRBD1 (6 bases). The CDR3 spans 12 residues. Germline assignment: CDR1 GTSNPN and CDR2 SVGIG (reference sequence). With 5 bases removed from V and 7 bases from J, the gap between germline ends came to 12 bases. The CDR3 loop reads CAWGGSGQPQHF. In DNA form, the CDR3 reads TGTGCCTGGGGGGGCAGCGGCCAGCCCCAGCATTTT.

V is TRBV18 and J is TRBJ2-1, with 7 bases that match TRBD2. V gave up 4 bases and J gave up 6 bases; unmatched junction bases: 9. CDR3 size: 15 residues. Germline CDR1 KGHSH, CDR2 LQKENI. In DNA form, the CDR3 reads TGTGCCAGCTCACGGGATGCGGGCGGGGGCAATGAGCAGTTCTTC. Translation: CASSRDAGGGNEQFF.

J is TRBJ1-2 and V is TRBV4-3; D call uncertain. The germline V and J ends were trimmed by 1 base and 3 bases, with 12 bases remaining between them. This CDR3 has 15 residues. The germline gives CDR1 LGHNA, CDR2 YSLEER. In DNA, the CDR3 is TGCGCCAGCAGCCAAGCGATCACAGTTGACTATGGCTACACCTTC. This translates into CASSQAITVDYGYTF.

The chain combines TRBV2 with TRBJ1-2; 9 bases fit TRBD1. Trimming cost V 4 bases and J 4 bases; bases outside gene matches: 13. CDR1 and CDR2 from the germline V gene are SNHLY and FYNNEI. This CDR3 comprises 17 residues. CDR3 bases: TGTGCCAGCAGTGGGTGGGACAGGGAAAAGGGGATCTATGGCTACACCTTC. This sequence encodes CASSGWDREKGIYGYTF.

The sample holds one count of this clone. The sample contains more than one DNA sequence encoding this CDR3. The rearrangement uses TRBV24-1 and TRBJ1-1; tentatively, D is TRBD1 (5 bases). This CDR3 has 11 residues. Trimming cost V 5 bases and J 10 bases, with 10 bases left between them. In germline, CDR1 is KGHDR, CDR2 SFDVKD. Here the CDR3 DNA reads TGTGCCACCAGTGTAGGGGATCGAGCTTTCTTT. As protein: CATSVGDRAFF.

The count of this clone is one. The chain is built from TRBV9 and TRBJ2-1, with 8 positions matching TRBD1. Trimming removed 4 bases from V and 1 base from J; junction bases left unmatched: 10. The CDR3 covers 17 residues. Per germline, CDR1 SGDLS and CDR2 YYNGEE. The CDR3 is CASSTADRGASYNEQFF. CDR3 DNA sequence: TGTGCCAGCAGCACAGCAGACAGGGGCGCATCCTACAATGAGCAGTTCTTC.

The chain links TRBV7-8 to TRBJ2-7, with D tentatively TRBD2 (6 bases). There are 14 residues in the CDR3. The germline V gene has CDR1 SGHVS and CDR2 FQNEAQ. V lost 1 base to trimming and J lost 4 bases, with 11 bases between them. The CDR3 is CASSLGDGTYEQYF. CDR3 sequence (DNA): TGTGCCAGCAGCTTAGGCGACGGGACTTACGAGCAGTACTTC.

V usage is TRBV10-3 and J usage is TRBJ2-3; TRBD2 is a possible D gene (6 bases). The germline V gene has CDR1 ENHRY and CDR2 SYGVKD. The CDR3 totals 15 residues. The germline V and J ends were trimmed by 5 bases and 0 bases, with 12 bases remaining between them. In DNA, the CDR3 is TGTGCCATCAGTCGGGACGCGGGGAGCACAGATACGCAGTATTTT. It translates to CAISRDAGSTDTQYF.

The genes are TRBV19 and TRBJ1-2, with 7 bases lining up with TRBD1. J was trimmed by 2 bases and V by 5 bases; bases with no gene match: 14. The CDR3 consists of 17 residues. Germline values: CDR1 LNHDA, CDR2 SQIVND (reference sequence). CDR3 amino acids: CASSPKAGLTGNYGYTF. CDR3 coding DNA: TGTGCCAGTAGTCCAAAAGCCGGGTTGACAGGGAACTATGGCTACACCTTC.

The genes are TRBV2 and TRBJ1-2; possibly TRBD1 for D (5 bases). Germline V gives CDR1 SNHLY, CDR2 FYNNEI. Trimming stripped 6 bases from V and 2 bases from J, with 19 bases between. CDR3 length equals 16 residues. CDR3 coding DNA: TGTGCCAGCAGATATAGGTCCCAGGGCAAAAACTATGGCTACACCTTC. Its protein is CASRYRSQGKNYGYTF. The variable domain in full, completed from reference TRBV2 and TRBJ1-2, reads EPEVTQTPSHQVTQMGQEVILRCVPISNHLYFYWYRQILGQKVEFLVSFYNNEISEKSEIFDDQFSVERPDGSNFTLKIRSTKLEDSAMYFCASRYRSQGKNYGYTFGSGTRLTVV.

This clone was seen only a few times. The CDR3 DNA follows: TGCGCCAGCAGCCAAGAGTTGGGCCCATATGGCTACACCTTC. This codes for CASSQELGPYGYTF. The chain links TRBV4-3 to TRBJ1-2; D unclear. The CDR3 loop spans 14 amino acids. The V gene's germline CDR1 is LGHNA and CDR2 YSLEER. Deletions cut 0 bases from V and 5 bases from J, with 10 bases between.

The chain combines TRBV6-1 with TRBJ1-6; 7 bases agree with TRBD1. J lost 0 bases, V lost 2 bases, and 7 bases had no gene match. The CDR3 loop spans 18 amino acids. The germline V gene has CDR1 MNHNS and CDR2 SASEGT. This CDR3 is CASSETTTGSSYNSPLHF. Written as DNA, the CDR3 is TGTGCCAGCAGTGAAACCACGACAGGGAGCTCCTATAATTCACCCCTCCACTTT.

In nucleotides, the CDR3 is TGTGCCAGCAGCTTAGATCCGCCGGGACTAGCGGGTGCAGATACGCAGTATTTT. It is translated as CASSLDPPGLAGADTQYF. This rearrangement joins TRBV11-2 to TRBJ2-3, with TRBD2 identical over 12 bases. The CDR3 covers 18 residues. V lost 0 bases and J lost 4; bases outside the gene matches: 8. CDR1 and CDR2 (germline): SGHAT, FQNNGV.

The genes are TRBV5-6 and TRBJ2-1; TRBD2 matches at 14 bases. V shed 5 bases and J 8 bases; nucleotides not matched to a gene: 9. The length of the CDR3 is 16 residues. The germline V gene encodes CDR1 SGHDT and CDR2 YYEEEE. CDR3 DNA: TGTGCCAGCAGTTCGACTAGCGGGGGGGCAGTGGATGAGCAGTTCTTC. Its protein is CASSSTSGGAVDEQFF.

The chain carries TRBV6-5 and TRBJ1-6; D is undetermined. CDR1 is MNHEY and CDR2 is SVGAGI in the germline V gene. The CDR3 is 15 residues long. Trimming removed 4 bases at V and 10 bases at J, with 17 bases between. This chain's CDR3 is CASSFRPPKESPLHF. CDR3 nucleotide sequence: TGTGCCAGCAGTTTCAGGCCACCCAAGGAATCACCCCTCCACTTT.

In nucleotides, the CDR3 is TGCAGCGTTGAAGTCGGGGTGGCGGGGGCGTACCAAGAGACCCAGTACTTC. It specifies CSVEVGVAGAYQETQYF. The J gene is TRBJ2-5, the V gene TRBV29-1, with D possibly being TRBD2 (7 bases). Germline V gene sequence: CDR1 SQVTM, CDR2 ANQGSEA. The CDR3 consists of 17 residues. Deletions cut 1 base from V and 0 bases from J, with 18 bases between.

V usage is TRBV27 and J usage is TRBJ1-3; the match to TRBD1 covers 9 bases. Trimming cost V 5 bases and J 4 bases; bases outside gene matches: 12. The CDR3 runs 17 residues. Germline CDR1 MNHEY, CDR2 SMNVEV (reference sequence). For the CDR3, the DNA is TGTGCCAGCAGTCGAAGGGACAGGGTGAGGTGGGGAAACACCATATATTTT. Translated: CASSRRDRVRWGNTIYF.

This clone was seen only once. CDR3 coding DNA: TGTGCCAGCAGTTTAACCGGGGGGCCCTCCTACGAGCAGTACTTC. It yields the protein CASSLTGGPSYEQYF. The chain couples TRBV28 to TRBJ2-7; D is possibly TRBD2 (7 bases). The CDR3 extends over 15 amino acids. CDR1 and CDR2 (germline): MDHEN, SYDVKM. V was pared by 2 bases and J by 0 bases, with 11 bases between.

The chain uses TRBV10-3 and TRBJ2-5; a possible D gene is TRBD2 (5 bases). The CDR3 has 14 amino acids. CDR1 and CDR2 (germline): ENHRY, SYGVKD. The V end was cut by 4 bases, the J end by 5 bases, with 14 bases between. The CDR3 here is CAISANGVGETQYF. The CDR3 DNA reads TGTGCCATCAGTGCGAACGGGGTCGGGGAGACCCAGTACTTC.

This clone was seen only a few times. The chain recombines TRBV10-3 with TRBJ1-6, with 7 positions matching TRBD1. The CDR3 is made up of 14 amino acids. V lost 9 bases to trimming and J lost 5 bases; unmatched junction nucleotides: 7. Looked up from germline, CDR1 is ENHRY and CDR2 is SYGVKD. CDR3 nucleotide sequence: TGTGCCATGGGACAGCAAGACAATAATTCACCCCTCCACTTT. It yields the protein CAMGQQDNNSPLHF.

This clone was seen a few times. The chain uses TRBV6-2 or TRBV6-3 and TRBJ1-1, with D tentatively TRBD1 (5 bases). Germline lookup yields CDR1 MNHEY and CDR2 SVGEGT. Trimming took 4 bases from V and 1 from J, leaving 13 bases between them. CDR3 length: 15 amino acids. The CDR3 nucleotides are TGTGCCAGCAGTTCCCCCGGACACGGGAACACTGAAGCTTTCTTT. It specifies CASSSPGHGNTEAFF.